The rows below give T cell receptor beta chains drawn from one sample of a study of T cell repertoires in cytomegalovirus infection. TCRdb re-derived calls from the reads in MiXCR, one entry per CDR3 protein. The sample consists of about 240,000 distinct CDR3 sequences, approximately 6.7% of them appearing once. Specimen: PBMCs. The receptors were sampled from a human donor in good health (CMV status not recorded). Some clones in this sample may be carry-over from other donors' samples. CDR3s include the opening cysteine and the closing phenylalanine or tryptophan. Each record gives: D gene, clone size, V gene, J gene, CDR3 protein, CDR3 DNA. The D gene is left open where the match is weak. Clone size is shown for a subset of rows, as once, few, many or a class of expanded clone.

.,many,TRBV25-1,TRBJ1-1,CASSESTGLGTEAFF,TGTGCCAGCAGTGAAAGCACAGGGTTGGGAACTGAAGCTTTCTTT
TRBD1,many,TRBV5-1,TRBJ2-2,CASSLSQGARTGELFF,TGCGCCAGCAGCCTGTCCCAGGGGGCACGAACCGGGGAGCTGTTTTTT
.,many,TRBV18,TRBJ1-5,CASSPPQGSNQPQHF,TGTGCCAGCTCACCACCTCAGGGAAGCAATCAGCCCCAGCATTTT
TRBD2,many,TRBV10-2,TRBJ2-5,CASSESWTSGQQETQYF,TGCGCCAGCAGTGAGTCTTGGACTAGCGGGCAGCAAGAGACCCAGTACTTC
.,many,TRBV5-8,TRBJ1-1,CASSLAGGLGEAFF,TGTGCCAGCAGCTTGGCCGGGGGGCTGGGTGAAGCTTTCTTT
.,.,TRBV20-1,TRBJ1-6,CSARDSTSSSYNSPLHF,TGCAGTGCTAGAGATTCGACTTCGAGCTCCTATAATTCACCCCTCCACTTT
TRBD1,.,TRBV6-2/TRBV6-3,TRBJ1-5,CASSDRTGGRNQPQHF,TGTGCCAGCAGTGACCGAACAGGGGGCCGCAATCAGCCCCAGCATTTT
.,few,TRBV20-1,TRBJ2-3,CSATTDTQYF,TGCAGTGCAACCACAGATACGCAGTATTTT
.,.,TRBV27,TRBJ2-7,CASSNLQGPTYEQYF,TGTGCCAGCTCCAACTTACAGGGTCCAACCTACGAGCAGTACTTC
.,.,TRBV20-1,TRBJ1-2,CSAESGGYGSTF,TGCAGTGCTGAAAGTGGTGGCTATGGCTCCACCTTC
.,many,TRBV20-1,TRBJ1-5,CSATGDSNQPQHF,TGCAGTGCTACCGGGGATAGCAATCAGCCCCAGCATTTT
.,many,TRBV20-1,TRBJ1-2,CSARGPGGYGYTF,TGCAGTGCCAGAGGTCCGGGGGGCTATGGCTACACCTTC
TRBD2,many,TRBV7-2,TRBJ2-7,CASSLVASGVMGEQYF,TGTGCCAGCAGCTTAGTGGCTAGCGGGGTCATGGGCGAGCAGTACTTC
.,many,TRBV7-2,TRBJ1-2,CASSLVATNYGYTF,TGTGCCAGCAGCTTAGTGGCGACTAACTATGGCTACACCTTC
.,many,TRBV28,TRBJ2-5,CASRSSGPAKTQYF,TGTGCCAGCAGATCCTCGGGCCCAGCGAAGACCCAGTACTTC
TRBD1,many,TRBV20-1,TRBJ1-2,CSARGGADRGFYGYTF,TGCAGTGCTAGAGGGGGGGCGGACAGGGGGTTCTATGGCTACACCTTC
TRBD1,.,TRBV23-1,TRBJ2-3,CASSRGGRLKSTDTQYF,TGCGCCAGCAGTAGAGGGGGCAGATTGAAGAGCACAGATACGCAGTATTTT
.,many,TRBV7-2,TRBJ1-6,CASSPRDGNSPLHF,TGTGCCAGCAGCCCCCGGGACGGAAATTCACCCCTCCACTTT
TRBD1,few,TRBV6-1,TRBJ2-3,CASRRDRTDTQYF,TGTGCCAGCAGAAGGGACAGAACAGATACGCAGTATTTT
.,many,TRBV29-1,TRBJ2-3,CSVEADSTDTQYF,TGCAGCGTTGAAGCCGATAGCACAGATACGCAGTATTTT
.,few,TRBV19,TRBJ2-1,CASSIRLQGDEQFF,TGTGCCAGTAGTATCAGGCTCCAGGGCGATGAGCAGTTCTTC
.,many,TRBV29-1,TRBJ1-1,CSVEAQGGTEAFF,TGCAGCGTTGAAGCACAGGGAGGCACTGAAGCTTTCTTT
.,many,TRBV19,TRBJ2-7,CASSSPGATYEQYF,TGTGCCAGTAGTTCCCCAGGGGCTACCTACGAGCAGTACTTC
TRBD2,many,TRBV7-9,TRBJ2-3,CASSSERGGLDTQYF,TGTGCCAGCAGCTCCGAGCGGGGGGGCCTAGATACGCAGTATTTT
.,many,TRBV7-2,TRBJ2-5,CASSLFRDIQETQYF,TGTGCCAGCAGCTTATTTCGGGACATCCAAGAGACCCAGTACTTC
.,.,TRBV2,TRBJ2-7,CASSERAGTPRNEQYF,TGTGCCAGCAGTGAAAGGGCTGGGACCCCGCGGAACGAGCAGTACTTC
.,many,TRBV11-2,TRBJ2-1,CASSLGGGPDEQFF,TGTGCCAGCAGCTTAGGGGGGGGGCCCGATGAGCAGTTCTTC
.,few,TRBV20-1,TRBJ2-5,CSASGGGAGTQYF,TGCAGTGCTAGTGGAGGGGGCGCAGGGACCCAGTACTTC
.,many,TRBV12-3/TRBV12-4,TRBJ2-1,CASSRTESSYNEQFF,TGTGCCAGCAGTCGGACGGAGAGCTCCTACAATGAGCAGTTCTTC
TRBD1,many,TRBV12-3/TRBV12-4,TRBJ1-5,CASSSTTGWQPQHF,TGTGCCAGCAGTTCCACGACAGGGTGGCAGCCCCAGCATTTT
.,many,TRBV7-2,TRBJ1-5,CASSFQPIGQPQHF,TGTGCCAGCAGCTTCCAGCCGATTGGACAGCCCCAGCATTTT
TRBD1,many,TRBV5-1,TRBJ1-1,CASSSGQGNEAFF,TGCGCCAGCAGCTCTGGACAGGGCAATGAAGCTTTCTTT
.,few,TRBV7-9,TRBJ2-2,CASSPKGYTGELFF,TGTGCCAGCAGCCCGAAAGGTTACACCGGGGAGCTGTTTTTT
.,many,TRBV6-5,TRBJ2-3,CASSYSGDAQYF,TGTGCCAGCAGTTACTCAGGTGATGCGCAGTATTTT
.,.,TRBV6-2/TRBV6-3,TRBJ2-2,CASSYPQGIVTGELFF,TGTGCCAGCAGTTACCCCCAGGGAATAGTCACCGGGGAGCTGTTTTTT
.,many,TRBV19,TRBJ2-5,CASSITVQETQYF,TGTGCCAGTAGTATAACAGTTCAAGAGACCCAGTACTTC
.,many,TRBV12-3/TRBV12-4,TRBJ2-7,CASSFWQGKPYEQYF,TGTGCCAGCAGTTTCTGGCAGGGGAAGCCCTACGAGCAGTACTTC
.,many,TRBV19,TRBJ2-7,CASSRSISYEQYF,TGTGCCAGTAGCCGCTCTATCTCGTACGAGCAGTACTTC
.,many,TRBV5-1,TRBJ2-2,CASERSPGTGELFF,TGCGCCAGCGAAAGGAGCCCAGGCACCGGGGAGCTGTTTTTT
TRBD2,many,TRBV18,TRBJ2-3,CASSPREVAGSPWAQYF,TGTGCCAGCTCACCGAGGGAAGTAGCGGGGTCACCTTGGGCGCAGTATTTT
.,many,TRBV29-1,TRBJ1-1,CSARVGTEAFF,TGCAGCGCCCGAGTAGGCACTGAAGCTTTCTTT
.,.,TRBV7-2,TRBJ2-3,CASSLAGPADTQYF,TGTGCCAGCAGCTTAGCGGGCCCTGCAGATACGCAGTATTTT
TRBD1,many,TRBV20-1,TRBJ2-5,CSAPRQGRWETQYF,TGCAGTGCCCCCAGACAGGGGAGGTGGGAGACCCAGTACTTC
TRBD2,few,TRBV29-1,TRBJ2-1,CSVEGQRGYNEQFF,TGCAGCGTTGAGGGCCAGCGGGGGTACAATGAGCAGTTCTTC
.,many,TRBV7-2,TRBJ1-1,CASRRRQGNTEAFF,TGTGCCAGCAGACGCCGTCAGGGGAACACTGAAGCTTTCTTT